This T cell receptor beta chain comes out of a study of blood T cell repertoires in COVID-19 (TCRdb year 2020). At the level of the whole study: Samples covering the acute and convalescent phases of COVID-19 were provided by collaborators in the United States, Italy and Spain. The samples were drawn from two sources: the first 160 participants of the ongoing ImmuneRACE study, and 1,000 to 1,500 subjects contributed by 6 global collaborators. Where HLA class I and class II types were available, the types were taken from metadata supplied by the sample provider, not from assay-based typing. The repertoires were released in a freely available public database intended as a resource for research on the immune response to SARS-CoV-2. Subjects who had been exposed to COVID-19, were actively infected with it, or had recovered from it provided the deeply sampled blood TCRbeta repertoires that made up the dataset. Sample metadata almost always included a de-identified subject ID, COVID-19 status, age in years and sex. The material from the prospective study consisted of cDNA or gDNA derived from T cells, B-cell-depleted T cells, or PBMCs.

Study-wide conclusions, independent of this receptor: Clinical and demographic metadata were provided uncurated, with the amount varying by source and participant.

Whole blood was collected in K2EDTA tubes by collaborating institutions according to the institutions' own protocols. For TCRbeta analysis, collaborator samples were shipped as frozen whole blood, as isolated PBMCs, or as DNA extracted from either sample type. The germline V gene (reference sequence) yields SEHNR for CDR1 and FQNEAQ for CDR2. V is cut by 2 bases and J by 7 bases, and the space between the germline ends is 9 bases. From its cysteine to its phenylalanine, the CDR3 spans 13 amino acids. Left in the record is the CDR3 DNA by itself, 39 bases read in frame from the first base. The table lists this clone with a few counts. Its binding antigen is unknown. It has no much larger one-base neighbor in the sample; base qualities were not kept. The immunoSEQ Assay, a bias-controlled multiplex PCR, was used to amplify TCRbeta CDR3 regions from genomic DNA. The authors processed their data as follows. The number of nucleated cells in each sample was estimated from the amplification of reference gene primers within the assay. To quantify the absolute abundance of each unique TCRbeta CDR3 rearrangement, sequence reads were collapsed and filtered. For each sample, productive Simpson clonality was calculated as the square root of Simpson's diversity index across productive rearrangements. This immuneACCESS table, as held by TCRdb, lists in-frame sequences with V and J called but not all clones. Of the missing ones, under half trace to an unresolved V gene in checked studies; the others have no known cause. That table furnishes V, J and clone size, whereas the DNA furnished D and trimming. The sample table holds some 300,000 clones, of which around four fifths were seen once. The ten largest clones represent 4% to 5% of the sample.

The source of this sequence is a woman between 50 and 59 years old with active or convalescent COVID-19. Sequences were obtained from peripheral blood. The receptor chain draws on TRBV7-9 and TRBJ1-5; the D gene assignment is ambiguous. For the CDR3, the sequence is CASSLSVRQPQHF. The DNA sequence follows: TGTGCCAGCAGCTTAAGCGTGCGGCAGCCCCAGCATTTT.